These 20 T cell receptor beta chains originate from one sample sequenced in a study of blood T cells in healthy people across ages. PCR was performed a second time for roughly 6 to 12 cycles using a sample-barcoded 5' primer and a J-beta primer mix. TCRdb called the 5' RACE reads again in MiXCR, with one record for every CDR3 protein. The table lists 850,000 to 1,300,000 distinct CDR3 sequences, more than 35% of them singletons. The sequencing input was blood. The receptors originated from an older woman in good health.

This chain uses TRBV11-2 with TRBJ2-3; 8 bases are a match to TRBD2. Germline V gene data show CDR1 as SGHAT and CDR2 as FQNNGV. This CDR3 comprises 15 residues. V lost 5 bases and J lost 14; bases outside the gene matches: 18. Here the CDR3 DNA reads TGTGCCAGCAGCCCCGGGACTAGAGTAGGAGATATGCCGTATTTT. It is translated as CASSPGTRVGDMPYF.

This clonotype was seen a few times. The chain joins TRBV28 to TRBJ2-1; TRBD2 agrees at 7 bases. The V and J ends lost 3 bases and 5 bases, in that order; junction bases with no gene match: 7. The CDR3 is made up of 15 amino acids. CDR1 and CDR2 (germline): MDHEN, SYDVKM. The CDR3 protein is CASSFAGVVDNEQFF. CDR3 in DNA: TGTGCCAGCAGTTTCGCGGGAGTAGTGGACAATGAGCAGTTCTTC.

In regard to this clonotype: At one boundary the junction diverges from the germline segment, which might be a read error. This chain links TRBV3-1 with TRBJ2-7; D might be TRBD1 (6 bases). The CDR3 covers 15 residues. Per germline, CDR1 LGHDT and CDR2 YNNKEL (reference sequence). The DNA for the CDR3 is TGTGCCAGCGGCCAAGCAGGGGCCCTAACCTACGAGCAGTACTTC. Translating gives CASGQAGALTYEQYF.

This clonotype was detected a few times. The V gene is TRBV20-1, the J gene TRBJ1-2; a possible D gene is TRBD1 (5 bases). This CDR3 region has 14 residues. The V and J ends lost 8 bases and 1 base respectively, with 17 bases between them. Germline V lookup: CDR1 DFQATT, CDR2 SNEGSKA (reference sequence). The CDR3 sequence is CSSRAGRDNYGYTF. The CDR3 nucleotides are TGCAGTTCAAGGGCAGGGAGGGATAACTATGGCTACACCTTC.

This clonotype was seen a few times. This chain's CDR3 is CSATPDRGPTYGYTF. The DNA of the CDR3 is TGCAGTGCCACCCCCGACAGGGGACCTACCTATGGCTACACCTTC. The J gene is TRBJ1-2, the V gene TRBV20-1, with TRBD1 matching over 8 bases. The CDR3 is 15 amino acids. V gave up 6 bases and J gave up 4 bases; unmatched junction bases: 13. CDR1 and CDR2 from the germline V gene are DFQATT and SNEGSKA (reference sequence).

This sequence joins TRBV13 and TRBJ1-4, with TRBD1 identical over 8 bases. Germline CDR1 and CDR2: PRHDT and FYEKMQ (reference sequence). The junction had 3 bases not matched to a gene; V was cut back by 4 bases and J by 8 bases. The CDR3 consists of 13 residues. The CDR3 is CASSYRTGEKLFF. The CDR3 region has the DNA TGTGCCAGCAGCTATCGGACAGGGGAAAAACTGTTTTTT.

In this sample, this clonotype turned up a few times. This chain uses TRBV24-1 with TRBJ2-3; D unresolved. The length of the CDR3 is 13 residues. V lost 2 bases and J lost 6, with 8 bases in between. Germline CDR1 and CDR2: KGHDR and SFDVKD. The CDR3 here is CATSDYASDTQYF. The CDR3 DNA reads TGTGCCACCAGTGATTACGCGTCCGATACGCAGTATTTT.

V and J are TRBV11-2 and TRBJ2-4, with D perhaps matching TRBD1 (6 bases). Germline V gene sequence: CDR1 SGHAT, CDR2 FQNNGV. Trimming removed 0 bases at V and 13 bases at J, with 16 bases between. The CDR3 has 14 residues. In DNA form, the CDR3 reads TGTGCCAGCAGCTTAGACAGGGGAATGTATGAGCAGTACTTC. Protein sequence: CASSLDRGMYEQYF.

About this clonotype itself: One end of the junction varies from germline; a read error may be responsible. The chain recombines TRBV20-1 with TRBJ2-7; 8 positions match TRBD2. This CDR3 contains 12 residues. Germline CDR1 and CDR2: DFQATT and SNEGSKA (reference sequence). The CDR3 here is CSGSGASYGQYF. DNA of the CDR3: TGCAGTGGTAGCGGGGCCTCCTACGGGCAGTACTTC.

This clonotype was seen a single time. The chain combines TRBV28 with TRBJ2-3; D might be TRBD2 (5 bases). V was cut by 4 bases and J by 6 bases, with 8 bases left in between. Germline V gene sequence: CDR1 MDHEN, CDR2 SYDVKM. This CDR3 is 12 amino acids long. The CDR3 sequence is CASSSGYDTQYF. In nucleotides, the CDR3 is TGTGCCAGCAGTTCGGGATACGATACGCAGTATTTT.

V and J are TRBV6-5 and TRBJ2-1; 12 positions agree with TRBD2. Trimming cost V 4 bases and J 1 base; bases outside gene matches: 8. The germline gives CDR1 MNHEY, CDR2 SVGAGI. The CDR3 runs to 18 residues. CDR3 in amino acids: CASSLTGLAGGSYNEQFF. The CDR3 nucleotides are TGTGCCAGCAGTTTAACGGGCCTAGCGGGAGGGTCCTACAATGAGCAGTTCTTC.

The V gene is TRBV12-3 or TRBV12-4, the J gene TRBJ2-7; D gene unclear. The CDR3 contains 14 residues. The germline V and J ends were trimmed by 3 bases and 7 bases, with 16 bases remaining between them. The CDR3: CASSLSGPVREQYF. The CDR3 coding sequence is TGTGCCAGCAGTTTGTCCGGACCAGTCAGGGAGCAGTACTTC.

V usage is TRBV2 and J usage is TRBJ2-5; no clear D gene. The V gene lost 6 bases and the J gene lost 3 bases, with 11 bases spanning the gap. From germline, CDR1 is SNHLY and CDR2 FYNNEI. CDR3 size: 13 residues. This chain's CDR3 is CASRISPKETQYF. The CDR3 DNA sequence: TGTGCCAGCAGGATCAGCCCCAAAGAGACCCAGTACTTC.

This chain joins TRBV12-3 or TRBV12-4 and TRBJ2-7, with D possibly being TRBD1 (5 bases). The J call is uncertain, as TRBJ2-5 better fits the DNA end. CDR3 size: 16 residues. CDR3 sequence (DNA): TGTGCCAGCAGTTTAATGTCAGGGCAGGGTTTCGAGACCCAGTACTTC. It yields the protein CASSLMSGQGFETQYF.

This chain links TRBV12-3 or TRBV12-4 with TRBJ2-7, with no clear D. CDR3 length equals 14 residues. V was trimmed by 3 bases and J by 2 bases, leaving 11 bases between them. CDR3 loop: CASSFRLVPYEQYF. The DNA of the CDR3 is TGTGCCAGCAGTTTTCGGCTTGTTCCCTACGAGCAGTACTTC.

The chain joins TRBV20-1 to TRBJ1-1; TRBD1 is a possible D gene (6 bases). The CDR3 spans 14 residues. The germline V and J ends were trimmed by 1 base and 0 bases, with 9 bases remaining between them. Germline CDR1 reads DFQATT; CDR2 reads SNEGSKA (reference sequence). Here the CDR3 DNA reads TGCAGTGCTAGAGGCAGGGGCTTGAACACTGAAGCTTTCTTT. Translation: CSARGRGLNTEAFF.

There are a few counts of this clonotype. CDR3 loop: CASGAGGVQETQYF. The CDR3 coding sequence is TGTGCCAGCGGGGCGGGAGGTGTGCAAGAGACCCAGTACTTC. V and J are TRBV27 and TRBJ2-5, with 8 bases fitting TRBD2. The CDR3 covers 14 residues. Unmatched junction bases numbered 7, after V lost 8 bases and J lost 2 bases. Germline lookup yields CDR1 MNHEY and CDR2 SMNVEV (reference sequence).

This clonotype has a handful of counts. The V gene is TRBV29-1, the J gene TRBJ2-6; possibly TRBD1 for D (6 bases). The CDR3 covers 17 residues. Trimming stripped 2 bases from V and 2 bases from J, with 16 bases between. Germline loops: CDR1 SQVTM, CDR2 ANQGSEA. The CDR3 sequence is CSVETGNPPAGANVLTF. CDR3 DNA sequence: TGCAGCGTTGAAACAGGGAACCCCCCCGCTGGGGCCAACGTCCTGACTTTC. Full variable domain (rest looked up from reference TRBV29-1 and TRBJ2-6): SAVISQKPSRDICQRGTSLTIQCQVDSQVTMMFWYRQQPGQSLTLIATANQGSEATYESGFVIDKFPISRPNLTFSTLTVSNMSPEDSSIYLCSVETGNPPAGANVLTFGAGSRLTVL.

This chain joins TRBV5-1 and TRBJ2-1; D might be TRBD1 (6 bases). Germline V gene data show CDR1 as SGHRS and CDR2 as YFSETQ. Trimming stripped 3 bases from V and 4 bases from J, with 14 bases between. The CDR3 runs 15 residues. CDR3 region: CASSYPGQNYNEQFF. For the CDR3, the DNA is TGCGCCAGCAGCTACCCTGGACAGAATTACAATGAGCAGTTCTTC.

The chain carries TRBV4-1 and TRBJ2-3; D may be TRBD2 (7 bases). Per germline, CDR1 MGHRA and CDR2 YSYEKL. The CDR3 is made up of 18 amino acids. V was cut by 1 base and J by 2 bases, with 19 bases left in between. CDR3 residues: CASSQVGNRGALTDTQYF. The CDR3 nucleotides read TGCGCCAGCAGCCAAGTGGGGAACCGGGGGGCGCTCACAGATACGCAGTATTTT.